Sequencing of this TCR beta chain was carried out in a study of type 1 regulatory T cells. Background on the study: This in vitro CD4 product, T-allo10, is enriched for Tr1 cells and alloantigen-specific.

This CDR3 has 15 amino acids. J was trimmed by 0 bases and V by 5 bases; bases with no gene match: 4. Germline-derived CDR1 and CDR2 are SEHNR and FQNEAQ (reference sequence). TCRdb reprocessed the reads via MiXCR and lists one record per CDR3 protein. Found here are 88,000 or so distinct CDR3 sequences, around 30% of them singletons; the top ten hold roughly 2.4%. The chain employs TRBV7-9 and TRBJ2-3; TRBD1 matches at 8 bases. This clonotype was sampled from a human donor in good health. Input material: CD4+ T cells, either the whole sample or a sorted fraction (not recorded which). Here the CDR3 DNA reads TGTGCCAGCAGCCCACAGGGGGGTAGCACAGATACGCAGTATTTT. Protein product: CASSPQGGSTDTQYF. Supplemented by reference TRBV7-9 and TRBJ2-3, the full variable domain reads DTGVSQNPRHKITKRGQNVTFRCDPISEHNRLYWYRQTLGQGPEFLTYFQNEAQLEKSRLLSDRFSAERPKGSFSTLEIQRTEQGDSAMYLCASSPQGGSTDTQYFGPGTRLTVL.